One and the same sample provided the 26 T cell receptor beta chains below, sequenced in a study of blood T cells in healthy people across ages. Then a second PCR, running about 6 to 12 cycles, was carried out with a sample-barcoded 5' primer and a J-beta primer mix. TCRdb independently ran MiXCR on the 5' RACE reads; one entry per CDR3 protein. The sample carries a few hundred thousand distinct CDR3 sequences, approximately 30% recorded once. The sequencing input was blood. These receptors were obtained from a woman in her sixties or seventies in good health.

This clonotype was counted a few times. The rearrangement joins TRBV29-1 to TRBJ1-1, with no clear D. The CDR3 contains 18 residues. Deletions cut 1 base from V and 0 bases from J, with 21 bases between. The germline CDR1 and CDR2 sequences are SQVTM and ANQGSEA. CDR3 sequence (DNA): TGCAGCGTTGAAGTCTCATCGACCGAGGAGGCCATGAACACTGAAGCTTTCTTT. It encodes CSVEVSSTEEAMNTEAFF. Full variable domain (remainder filled in from reference TRBV29-1 and TRBJ1-1): SAVISQKPSRDICQRGTSLTIQCQVDSQVTMMFWYRQQPGQSLTLIATANQGSEATYESGFVIDKFPISRPNLTFSTLTVSNMSPEDSSIYLCSVEVSSTEEAMNTEAFFGQGTRLTVV.

This clonotype came up a few times. The chain couples TRBV7-9 to TRBJ2-3, with 7 bases identical to TRBD1. CDR1 is SEHNR, CDR2 FQNEAQ, per germline (reference sequence). V shed 5 bases and J 4 bases; nucleotides not matched to a gene: 6. This CDR3 spans 14 amino acids. The CDR3 coding sequence is TGTGCCAGCAGCCGGGACAGTTGGGCAGATACGCAGTATTTT. Residues: CASSRDSWADTQYF.

V and J are TRBV9 and TRBJ2-7; possible D gene TRBD1, 6 bases. Germline CDR1 reads SGDLS; CDR2 reads YYNGEE. This CDR3 is 14 amino acids long. V lost 4 bases, J lost 3 bases, and 14 bases lay in between. CDR3 region: CASSSSGTIYEQYF. CDR3 DNA sequence: TGTGCCAGCAGCTCCTCCGGGACAATCTACGAGCAGTACTTC.

At least ten counts were recorded for this clonotype. J is TRBJ1-2 and V is TRBV12-3 or TRBV12-4; D perhaps matches TRBD1 (6 bases). V lost 5 bases and J 5 bases, leaving 18 bases between the germline ends. This CDR3 spans 15 amino acids. The CDR3 DNA follows: TGTGCCAGCAGTACTCCTACAGGGTATCTTTATGGCTACACCTTC. The encoded protein is CASSTPTGYLYGYTF.

This clonotype has more than one count but fewer than ten. CDR3 in DNA: TGCAGCGTCGACAGTTGGGAGACCCAGTACTTC. It codes for CSVDSWETQYF. The gene calls are TRBV29-1 and TRBJ2-5, with D perhaps matching TRBD1 (5 bases). Per germline, CDR1 SQVTM and CDR2 ANQGSEA. The V end lost 6 bases, the J end lost 5 bases, and 10 bases lay between the germline ends. This CDR3 has 11 residues.

The chain recombines TRBV7-2 with TRBJ1-2; no clear D gene. The CDR3 has 14 residues. Germline lookup yields CDR1 SGHTA and CDR2 FQGNSA. The germline V and J ends were trimmed by 1 base and 8 bases, with 14 bases remaining between them. The CDR3 DNA is TGTGCCAGCAGCTTAGGAGGCTCTCCTAGGGGCTACACCTTC. It translates to CASSLGGSPRGYTF.

The CDR3 DNA reads TGTGCCAGCAGCGGAAGGAGGGCGGCCCGAGGGGACACAGATACGCAGTATTTT. Translating gives CASSGRRAARGDTDTQYF. The V call is TRBV9, the J call TRBJ2-3; D might be TRBD2 (6 bases). The germline V gene encodes CDR1 SGDLS and CDR2 YYNGEE. This CDR3 has 18 residues. V lost 3 bases and J lost 2, with 22 bases in between. Filled out from reference TRBV9 and TRBJ2-3, the complete variable domain reads DSGVTQTPKHLITATGQRVTLRCSPRSGDLSVYWYQQSLDQGLQFLIQYYNGEERAKGNILERFSAQQFPDLHSELNLSSLELGDSALYFCASSGRRAARGDTDTQYFGPGTRLTVL.

This clonotype was seen more than once but under ten times. The chain links TRBV7-2 to TRBJ2-7; no reliable D call. The V end lost 1 base, the J end lost 2 bases, and 12 bases lay between the germline ends. The CDR3 is 15 residues long. Germline V gene lookup returns CDR1 SGHTA and CDR2 FQGNSA. CDR3 sequence (DNA): TGTGCCAGCAGCTTAGGGTGGAGCAGTACCTACGAGCAGTACTTC. This translates into CASSLGWSSTYEQYF. The entire variable domain, with the rest obtained from reference TRBV7-2 and TRBJ2-7, is as follows: GAGVSQSPSNKVTEKGKDVELRCDPISGHTALYWYRQSLGQGLEFLIYFQGNSAPDKSGLPSDRFSAERTGGSVSTLTIQRTQQEDSAVYLCASSLGWSSTYEQYFGPGTRLTVT.

V and J are TRBV10-3 and TRBJ2-3; D remains unclear. V was clipped by 4 bases and J by 1 base, with 9 bases between them. Looked up from germline, CDR1 is ENHRY and CDR2 is SYGVKD. The CDR3 has 14 residues. The CDR3 is CAISVTAGTDTQYF. CDR3 in DNA: TGTGCCATCAGTGTAACTGCAGGCACAGATACGCAGTATTTT.

This clonotype was seen a few times. V usage is TRBV24-1 and J usage is TRBJ2-5; D uncertain. Per the germline V gene, CDR1 is KGHDR and CDR2 is SFDVKD. V lost 1 base and J lost 1, with 6 bases in between. This CDR3 is 14 amino acids long. The DNA of the CDR3 is TGTGCCACCAGTGATTTCCCGGGCCAAGAGACCCAGTACTTC. It is translated as CATSDFPGQETQYF.

The rearrangement links TRBV7-2 to TRBJ2-7, with 10 bases aligning to TRBD2. The CDR3 spans 15 residues. Germline values: CDR1 SGHTA, CDR2 FQGNSA. Germline trimming cut 0 bases from V and 2 bases from J; bases unmatched to any gene: 1. The CDR3 loop reads CASSLASGGTYEQYF. In nucleotides, the CDR3 is TGTGCCAGCAGCTTAGCTAGCGGGGGGACCTACGAGCAGTACTTC.

V and J are TRBV6-6 and TRBJ2-5; 7 bases are shared with TRBD2. Gene TRBJ2-1 matches the end of the DNA better, so the J call may be wrong. Germline CDR1 reads MNHNY; CDR2 reads SVGAGI (reference sequence). This CDR3 has 16 residues. CDR3 in amino acids: CASSYWGGGPPNEQFF. In nucleotides, the CDR3 is TGTGCCAGCAGTTACTGGGGGGGTGGTCCCCCCAATGAGCAGTTCTTC.

In this sample, this clonotype turned up a few times. V usage is TRBV7-2 and J usage is TRBJ1-3; D is ambiguous. The CDR3 is 15 residues long. V lost 1 base, J lost 6 bases, and 13 bases lay in between. Germline V gene sequence: CDR1 SGHTA, CDR2 FQGNSA. DNA for the CDR3: TGTGCCAGCAGCTTAGTGGGCCTAAACCTAAACACCATATATTTT. As protein: CASSLVGLNLNTIYF.

In this sample, this clonotype turned up once. This could be a read error, since a much larger clone is one nucleotide away. The chain has TRBV6-6 and TRBJ1-5; 8 nucleotides line up with TRBD1. Germline CDR1 and CDR2: MNHNY and SVGAGI (reference sequence). The J segment lost 6 bases and the V segment lost 4 bases, leaving 5 bases of the junction unmatched. This CDR3 is 14 amino acids long. CDR3 sequence reads: CASSSRTGSQPQHF. The CDR3 DNA follows: TGTGCCAGCAGTTCCCGGACAGGGAGTCAGCCCCAGCATTTT.

This clonotype was found a few times. The rearrangement links TRBV6-5 to TRBJ2-5; TRBD1 matches at 10 bases. The CDR3 runs to 16 residues. The V gene end was trimmed by 4 bases and the J gene end by 11 bases; junction bases not matched to a gene: 16. CDR1 and CDR2 (germline): MNHEY, SVGAGI. The chain's CDR3 is CASSSIGQGGSYGQYF. DNA of the CDR3: TGTGCCAGCAGTTCCATAGGACAGGGGGGCTCCTACGGGCAGTACTTC.

The V and J genes are TRBV20-1 and TRBJ2-1, with D perhaps matching TRBD2 (6 bases). Trimming removed 0 bases at V and 0 bases at J, with 9 bases between. The CDR3 extends over 15 amino acids. The germline gives CDR1 DFQATT, CDR2 SNEGSKA (reference sequence). The CDR3 here is CSARDYGSSYNEQFF. CDR3 DNA: TGCAGTGCTAGAGATTACGGGAGCTCCTACAATGAGCAGTTCTTC.

This clonotype has a handful of counts. The chain couples TRBV5-6 to TRBJ1-5; TRBD1 is a possible D gene (6 bases). Germline CDR1 reads SGHDT; CDR2 reads YYEEEE. The V and J ends lost 2 bases and 7 bases respectively, with 22 bases between them. The CDR3 extends over 17 amino acids. The CDR3 DNA sequence: TGTGCCAGCAGCTTCTCCGCCGCGGCGGGGGCAGGACAGCCCCAGCATTTT. Protein product: CASSFSAAAGAGQPQHF.

This rearrangement joins TRBV20-1 to TRBJ2-5; D may be TRBD1 (6 bases). Germline CDR1 is DFQATT and CDR2 is SNEGSKA (reference sequence). CDR3 length: 12 residues. V gave up 5 bases and J gave up 2 bases, with 9 bases separating them. CDR3: CSASGEQETQYF. DNA for the CDR3: TGCAGTGCTTCAGGGGAACAAGAGACCCAGTACTTC.

This clonotype was counted a few times. J is TRBJ1-3 and V is TRBV3-1; D unclear. Looked up from germline, CDR1 is LGHDT and CDR2 is YNNKEL (reference sequence). The CDR3 sequence is 12 residues long. The V end lost 1 base, the J end lost 11 bases, and 9 bases lay between the germline ends. The CDR3 DNA follows: TGTGCCAGCAGCCAAGGGACCCACGCCATATATTTT. Protein sequence: CASSQGTHAIYF. Full variable domain (missing parts from reference TRBV3-1 and TRBJ1-3): DTAVSQTPKYLVTQMGNDKSIKCEQNLGHDTMYWYKQDSKKFLKIMFSYNNKELIINETVPNRFSPKSPDKAHLNLHINSLELGDSAVYFCASSQGTHAIYFGEGSWLTVV.

V usage is TRBV29-1 and J usage is TRBJ2-2; TRBD1 agrees at 9 bases. CDR1 and CDR2 from the germline V gene are SQVTM and ANQGSEA. Germline trimming cut 4 bases from V and 5 bases from J; bases unmatched to any gene: 14. This CDR3 region has 17 residues. The CDR3 DNA reads as TGCAGCGTTGGGGCAGCCTATGACAGGGGGTATACCGGGGAGCTGTTTTTT. It codes for CSVGAAYDRGYTGELFF.

The table lists this clonotype with many counts. The chain combines TRBV29-1 with TRBJ2-5, with 7 bases identical to TRBD1. V shed 5 bases and J 5 bases; nucleotides not matched to a gene: 5. This CDR3 spans 12 amino acids. CDR1 SQVTM and CDR2 ANQGSEA come from the germline V gene. This CDR3 reads CSVRDSGETQYF. The DNA for the CDR3 is TGCAGCGTTCGGGACAGTGGGGAGACCCAGTACTTC.

This clonotype was counted ten times or more. The chain combines TRBV4-2 with TRBJ2-1, with D perhaps being TRBD1 or TRBD2 (6 bases each). The CDR3 length is 14 residues. V dropped 4 bases and J dropped 4 bases, with 11 bases sitting between them. Germline assignment: CDR1 LGHNA and CDR2 YNFKEQ. The CDR3 DNA reads TGTGCCAGCAGCCCTAGGGGGGAGTACAATGAGCAGTTCTTC. This encodes CASSPRGEYNEQFF.

The rearrangement links TRBV5-6 to TRBJ2-3; TRBD2 matches 7 bases. The CDR3 extends over 16 amino acids. The V and J ends lost 4 bases and 3 bases, in that order; junction bases with no gene match: 11. Germline assignment: CDR1 SGHDT and CDR2 YYEEEE. The CDR3 region is CASSRTSLGGTDTQYF. The CDR3 DNA is TGTGCCAGCAGCCGGACTAGTTTGGGAGGTACAGATACGCAGTATTTT. Full variable domain (rest looked up from reference TRBV5-6 and TRBJ2-3): DAGVTQSPTHLIKTRGQQVTLRCSPKSGHDTVSWYQQALGQGPQFIFQYYEEEERQRGNFPDRFSGHQFPNYSSELNVNALLLGDSALYLCASSRTSLGGTDTQYFGPGTRLTVL.

The chain joins TRBV19 to TRBJ1-4; D ambiguous. V was trimmed by 0 bases and J by 0 bases, leaving 17 bases between them. The CDR3 is 19 amino acids. From germline, CDR1 is LNHDA and CDR2 SQIVND (reference sequence). CDR3 nucleotides: TGTGCCAGTAGTATAGATCAAGGCAGAAGTTTTGCAACTAATGAAAAACTGTTTTTT. Its protein is CASSIDQGRSFATNEKLFF.

The V and J genes are TRBV9 and TRBJ2-5; TRBD2 matches at 7 bases. The J call may be incorrect, as the DNA end agrees better with TRBJ2-7. The CDR3 is made up of 13 amino acids. The germline gives CDR1 SGDLS, CDR2 YYNGEE. CDR3 loop: CASSKGLEDEQYF. In DNA form, the CDR3 reads TGTGCCAGCAGCAAAGGACTAGAGGACGAGCAGTACTTC.

This clonotype has just a few counts. V usage is TRBV10-3 and J usage is TRBJ1-5, with 8 bases aligning to TRBD1. The CDR3 sequence is 14 residues long. The germline gives CDR1 ENHRY, CDR2 SYGVKD. Unmatched junction bases numbered 4, after V lost 5 bases and J lost 4 bases. CDR3 sequence reads: CAISPGGANQPQHF. The CDR3 nucleotides are TGTGCCATCAGTCCAGGGGGCGCAAATCAGCCCCAGCATTTT.